This TCR beta chain was documented in a study of blood T cells in healthy people across ages. Study in general: Every two T cells gave about one barcoded beta molecule via template switching.

Trimming pared 0 bases from V and 6 bases from J, leaving 8 bases between. The V gene's germline CDR1 is SQVTM and CDR2 ANQGSEA. This CDR3 has 13 residues. Through a sample-barcoded 5' primer and a J-beta primer mix, a second PCR was run for about 6 to 11 cycles. Every cDNA molecule bore a tag from a template-switch adaptor containing 12 random nucleotides. MiXCR was run by TCRdb on the 5' RACE reads, yielding one entry per CDR3 protein. The sample lists hundreds of thousands of distinct CDR3 sequences, nearly 60% seen once, with roughly 20% in the top ten. Overall study findings and caveats: The authors considered diversity estimates from one million T cells to be underestimates.

With respect to this clonotype: Antigen: not known.

This TCR came from a man younger than 45 in good health. Sequenced material: blood. The rearrangement uses TRBV29-1 and TRBJ1-4, with D unclear. Written as DNA, the CDR3 is TGCAGCGTTGAAGATCAACGTTATGAAAAACTGTTTTTT. This encodes CSVEDQRYEKLFF.